This T cell receptor beta chain was identified during a study of response to subunit inactivated influenza vaccine. This CDR3 spans 14 amino acids. Germline trimming cut 3 bases from V and 0 bases from J; bases unmatched to any gene: 0. The germline CDR1 and CDR2 sequences are SGHRS and YFSETQ. This clonotype was recorded many times. TCRdb ran MiXCR on the RT-PCR reads and lists one entry per CDR3 protein. The sample includes hundreds of thousands of distinct CDR3 sequences, under 9% of them seen just once. This chain joins TRBV5-1 and TRBJ2-1; 7 positions agree with TRBD1. The sequencing used PBMCs from blood, collected 23 to 25 months after vaccination. The sequence came from a man aged 50 to 69 who received an inactivated influenza vaccine. The CDR3 DNA follows: TGCGCCAGCAGCTGGGACAGCTCCTACAATGAGCAGTTCTTC. Translated, it gives CASSWDSSYNEQFF.